This T cell receptor (beta chain) is from a study of blood T cell repertoires in COVID-19. Only in-frame clones appear in the TCRdb table, and some are missing; sequencing was by immunoSEQ multiplex PCR. This table holds some 250,000 clones, about 84% found once. Material: peripheral blood. The receptor was derived from a woman of 80 years or more with acute or convalescent COVID-19.

The CDR3 DNA follows: TGTGCCAGCACCCTAGCGGGAGCTACCTCTAGTGAGCAGTACTTC. Its translation: CASTLAGATSSEQYF. The chain links TRBV3-1 (or the pseudogene TRBV3-2) to TRBJ2-7; 10 nucleotides line up with TRBD2. CDR3 size: 15 residues. Per germline, CDR1 LGHDT and CDR2 YNNKEL (reference sequence). V dropped 7 bases and J dropped 7; count of bases not matched to a gene: 13.